This passage covers 3 T cell receptor beta chains from one sample sequenced in a study of blood T cells in healthy people across ages. The authors ran a second PCR of roughly 6 to 12 cycles using a sample-barcoded 5' primer and a J-beta primer mix. MiXCR, run by TCRdb on the 5' RACE reads, gives a single entry per CDR3 protein. The repertoire consists of hundreds of thousands of distinct CDR3 sequences, with about 26% occurring once and the leading ten covering 3% to 4.5%. Another study also made use of these data, one on T cells of mothers and their children.

Material: blood. The receptors shown here come from a boy aged 2 to 10 in good health.

The J gene is TRBJ2-1, the V gene TRBV6-5; TRBD2 agrees at 16 bases. With 2 bases clipped from V and 5 bases from J, the junction kept 6 bases outside the gene matches. The CDR3 length is 18 residues. Germline loops: CDR1 MNHEY, CDR2 SVGAGI. CDR3 nucleotide sequence: TGTGCCAGCAGTTACGACGGGACTAGCGGGGGGGCCCACAATGAGCAGTTCTTC. It translates to CASSYDGTSGGAHNEQFF.

The rearrangement uses TRBV10-3 and TRBJ2-7; TRBD1 might be the D (7 bases). There are 18 residues in the CDR3. Trimming left V 3 bases short and J 0 bases short, with 21 bases between. Germline CDR1 and CDR2: ENHRY and SYGVKD. CDR3 loop: CAISDPRSAGGFSYEQYF. The CDR3 DNA is TGTGCCATCAGTGACCCTCGTTCGGCAGGGGGGTTCTCCTACGAGCAGTACTTC.

This clonotype occurred a few times. The chain combines TRBV7-6 with TRBJ1-2; the D is unclear. Germline assignment: CDR1 SGHVS and CDR2 FNYEAQ. The ends were cut back, 5 bases at V and 4 bases at J, with 17 bases in the middle. The CDR3 length is 15 residues. The CDR3 bases are TGTGCCAGCAGCCCCAGGAGAGGGCGTAGCTATGGCTACACCTTC. Residues: CASSPRRGRSYGYTF.